The 29 T cell receptor beta chains below were found in one sample sequenced in a study of Tregs in tolerant kidney transplant recipients (dated by TCRdb to between 2017 and 2020). Libraries came from the immunoSEQ multiplex PCR assay. TCRdb retrieved this table from immuneACCESS and kept in-frame rearrangements only. Not all clones are present; in checked studies, unresolved V genes account for under half, and no reason is known for the remainder. This sample gives more than 25,000 clones in total; 82% of them show up just once. The ten largest clones represent around 2.1% of the sample. Antigens of these TCRs are unknown. What was sequenced was Tregs from blood cultured with allogeneic cells. The origin of the receptors is a human donor in good health.

This clone came up once. The rearrangement uses TRBV6-6 and TRBJ1-6; the D is unclear. Trimming shortened V by 5 bases and J by 7 bases, and 9 bases separated the two germline ends. This CDR3 region has 13 residues. CDR1 and CDR2 from the germline V gene are MNHNY and SVGAGI (reference sequence). This CDR3 is CASSRRENSPLHF. The CDR3 bases are TGTGCCAGCAGTCGACGGGAGAATTCACCCCTCCACTTT.

The chain recombines TRBV29-1 with TRBJ1-2; the match to TRBD1 covers 9 bases. Germline CDR1 and CDR2: SQVTM and ANQGSEA. Losses at the gene ends were 3 bases for V and 5 bases for J; bases not matched to a gene: 4. The CDR3 runs to 13 residues. In DNA, the CDR3 is TGCAGCGTTGAGGGGACAGGGCGGTATGGCTACACCTTC. Translated: CSVEGTGRYGYTF. Together with reference TRBV29-1 and TRBJ1-2, the CDR3 gives the full variable domain: SAVISQKPSRDICQRGTSLTIQCQVDSQVTMMFWYRQQPGQSLTLIATANQGSEATYESGFVIDKFPISRPNLTFSTLTVSNMSPEDSSIYLCSVEGTGRYGYTFGSGTRLTVV.

CDR3 protein: CATSRVLAGVQETQYF. In DNA, the CDR3 is TGTGCCACCAGCAGAGTACTAGCGGGGGTCCAAGAGACCCAGTACTTC. The chain combines TRBV15 with TRBJ2-5; 11 bases line up with TRBD2. Germline-derived CDR1 and CDR2 are LNHNV and YYDKDF (reference sequence). J was trimmed by 1 base and V by 1 base; bases with no gene match: 2. This CDR3 region has 16 residues.

The J gene is TRBJ2-1, the V gene TRBV9, with D maybe TRBD2 (6 bases). CDR1 SGDLS and CDR2 YYNGEE come from the germline V gene. The ends were cut back, 0 bases at V and 8 bases at J, with 12 bases in the middle. The CDR3 contains 14 residues. This CDR3 is CASSVGTGVYEQFF. In DNA form, the CDR3 reads TGTGCCAGCAGCGTAGGGACGGGAGTATATGAGCAGTTCTTC.

The chain couples TRBV30 to TRBJ1-1, with TRBD1 identical over 10 bases. The CDR3 contains 15 residues. CDR1 and CDR2 from the germline V gene are GTSNPN and SVGIG (reference sequence). The V segment lost 2 bases and the J segment 11 bases; nucleotides outside the gene matches: 14. The CDR3 region has the DNA TGTGCCTGGAGTTCCCGAGGGACAGGGGCATATCAGGCTTTCTTT. Its protein product is CAWSSRGTGAYQAFF.

The V call is TRBV19, the J call TRBJ1-1; D possibly corresponds to TRBD1 (6 bases). The CDR3 is 14 amino acids. V was pared by 6 bases and J by 3 bases, with 14 bases between. The germline V gene encodes CDR1 LNHDA and CDR2 SQIVND (reference sequence). CDR3 nucleotides: TGTGCCAGTAGGCATACAGGGAGAGACACTGAAGCTTTCTTT. This gives the protein CASRHTGRDTEAFF.

This chain connects TRBV11-2 to TRBJ2-7; D not certain. This CDR3 spans 15 amino acids. Per the germline V gene, CDR1 is SGHAT and CDR2 is FQNNGV. Trimming pared 0 bases from V and 6 bases from J, leaving 15 bases between. The CDR3 reads CASSLDPGSHGEQYF. The CDR3 DNA reads as TGTGCCAGCAGCTTAGATCCAGGATCCCACGGCGAGCAGTACTTC.

A few counts support this clone. The rearrangement uses TRBV7-2 and TRBJ2-5; D not resolved. CDR1 SGHTA and CDR2 FQGNSA come from the germline V gene. The CDR3 has 13 amino acids. V dropped 6 bases and J dropped 2 bases, with 10 bases sitting between them. The CDR3 region has the DNA TGTGCCAGCAGGCGCGGCCAACAAGAGACCCAGTACTTC. Translation: CASRRGQQETQYF. Drawing the rest from reference TRBV7-2 and TRBJ2-5, the complete variable domain is GAGVSQSPSNKVTEKGKDVELRCDPISGHTALYWYRQSLGQGLEFLIYFQGNSAPDKSGLPSDRFSAERTGGSVSTLTIQRTQQEDSAVYLCASRRGQQETQYFGPGTRLLVL.

V is TRBV5-1 and J is TRBJ2-7; 14 bases fit TRBD2. The CDR3 sequence is 16 residues long. V gave up 0 bases and J gave up 6 bases; unmatched junction bases: 5. CDR1 SGHRS and CDR2 YFSETQ come from the germline V gene. The CDR3 loop is CASSLGLAGGPREQYF. In nucleotides, the CDR3 is TGCGCCAGCAGCTTGGGACTAGCGGGAGGGCCTCGCGAGCAGTACTTC. The full variable domain, its missing parts supplied by reference TRBV5-1 and TRBJ2-7, is KAGVTQTPRYLIKTRGQQVTLSCSPISGHRSVSWYQQTPGQGLQFLFEYFSETQRNKGNFPGRFSGRQFSNSRSEMNVSTLELGDSALYLCASSLGLAGGPREQYFGPGTRLTVT.

The chain combines TRBV11-2 with TRBJ2-7, with D unresolved. Germline lookup yields CDR1 SGHAT and CDR2 FQNNGV. CDR3 length: 12 amino acids. Trimming pared 2 bases from V and 3 bases from J, leaving 5 bases between. CDR3 coding DNA: TGTGCCAGCAGCTTATTCGGCTACGAGCAGTACTTC. Encoded protein: CASSLFGYEQYF. Supplemented by reference TRBV11-2 and TRBJ2-7, the full variable domain reads EAGVAQSPRYKIIEKRQSVAFWCNPISGHATLYWYQQILGQGPKLLIQFQNNGVVDDSQLPKDRFSAERLKGVDSTLKIQPAKLEDSAVYLCASSLFGYEQYFGPGTRLTVT.

The genes are TRBV30 and TRBJ2-1; TRBD2 matches 8 bases. The length of the CDR3 is 19 residues. Unmatched junction bases numbered 15, after V lost 1 base and J lost 1 base. Germline assignment: CDR1 GTSNPN and CDR2 SVGIG (reference sequence). CDR3 nucleotides: TGTGCCTGGAGTGGTTGGTCGGGGGGGCGTTTTCAGTCCTACAATGAGCAGTTCTTC. This gives the protein CAWSGWSGGRFQSYNEQFF.

The rearrangement joins TRBV11-2 to TRBJ2-3, with D possibly TRBD1 on 6 matching bases. The CDR3 has 15 residues. Looked up from germline, CDR1 is SGHAT and CDR2 is FQNNGV. Trimming took off 3 bases at V and 3 bases at J, with 13 bases between the two ends. The CDR3: CASSLGAGVTDTQYF. CDR3 DNA sequence: TGTGCCAGCAGCTTGGGGGCAGGAGTTACAGATACGCAGTATTTT.

The chain links TRBV5-5 to TRBJ1-1; no firm D call. Trimming pared 2 bases from V and 4 bases from J, leaving 15 bases between. CDR3 length equals 15 residues. The germline V gene has CDR1 SGHKS and CDR2 YYEKEE (reference sequence). CDR3 DNA sequence: TGTGCCAGCAGCTTAGGATGGGCCTCCGGCACTGAAGCTTTCTTT. As protein: CASSLGWASGTEAFF.

V usage is TRBV7-2 and J usage is TRBJ2-1, with D perhaps matching TRBD1 (6 bases). CDR1 and CDR2 from the germline V gene are SGHTA and FQGNSA. CDR3 length equals 14 residues. V lost 6 bases, J lost 12 bases, and 21 bases lay in between. The CDR3 protein is CASRQPVQGAGQFF. CDR3 DNA sequence: TGTGCCAGCAGACAACCCGTACAGGGCGCGGGGCAGTTCTTC.

This clone has a handful of counts. The chain links TRBV5-1 to TRBJ2-3; 7 nucleotides match TRBD2. Germline trimming cut 4 bases from V and 1 base from J; bases unmatched to any gene: 9. This CDR3 comprises 16 residues. Germline CDR1 is SGHRS and CDR2 is YFSETQ. CDR3 loop: CASSVLPGLRTDTQYF. The CDR3 DNA follows: TGCGCCAGCAGCGTCTTACCGGGACTACGCACAGATACGCAGTATTTT.

The chain couples TRBV4-1 to TRBJ2-2; D not resolved. CDR1 is MGHRA, CDR2 YSYEKL, per germline. CDR3 length equals 14 residues. V gave up 2 bases and J gave up 5 bases, with 9 bases separating them. CDR3 DNA: TGCGCCAGCAGCCAACAGCAGACTACCGGGGAGCTGTTTTTT. Translating gives CASSQQQTTGELFF.

The chain joins TRBV6-5 to TRBJ1-1; D is ambiguous. Germline V lookup: CDR1 MNHEY, CDR2 SVGAGI. Deletions cut 0 bases from V and 5 bases from J, with 10 bases between. This CDR3 contains 14 residues. CDR3 sequence (DNA): TGTGCCAGCAGTTACTCTGGGGTCGGAACTGAAGCTTTCTTT. This translates into CASSYSGVGTEAFF.

The rearrangement joins TRBV11-1 to TRBJ2-2; a weak D match, TRBD2 (6 bases). This CDR3 contains 15 residues. The germline CDR1 and CDR2 sequences are SGHAT and FQDESV (reference sequence). Trimming shortened V by 4 bases and J by 1 base, and 10 bases separated the two germline ends. DNA of the CDR3: TGTGCCAGCAGCTCGGGGACTTGGAACACCGGGGAGCTGTTTTTT. Amino acid sequence: CASSSGTWNTGELFF.

The rearrangement joins TRBV18 to TRBJ2-7; maybe TRBD1 (6 bases). This CDR3 is built from 13 residues. Trimming stripped 0 bases from V and 5 bases from J, with 8 bases between. Germline values: CDR1 KGHSH, CDR2 LQKENI. The CDR3: CASSPPQGNEQYF. CDR3 DNA: TGTGCCAGCTCACCACCGCAGGGGAACGAGCAGTACTTC. The full variable domain, its missing parts supplied by reference TRBV18 and TRBJ2-7, is NAGVMQNPRHLVRRRGQEARLRCSPMKGHSHVYWYRQLPEEGLKFMVYLQKENIIDESGMPKERFSAEFPKEGPSILRIQQVVRGDSAAYFCASSPPQGNEQYFGPGTRLTVT.

This clone was detected only once. This chain joins TRBV4-3 and TRBJ1-4, with D uncertain. From germline, CDR1 is LGHNA and CDR2 YSLEER. This CDR3 is 15 amino acids long. V lost 0 bases and J lost 1, with 6 bases in between. The CDR3 coding sequence is TGCGCCAGCAGCCAAGACGAGTTAACTAATGAAAAACTGTTTTTT. Protein sequence: CASSQDELTNEKLFF.

J is TRBJ2-7 and V is TRBV11-2; D unresolved. The CDR3 totals 15 residues. Germline-derived CDR1 and CDR2 are SGHAT and FQNNGV. Trimming cost V 3 bases and J 4 bases, with 16 bases left between them. DNA for the CDR3: TGTGCCAGCAGCTTTTTAGGTGGCAAATCTTACGAGCAGTACTTC. It yields the protein CASSFLGGKSYEQYF.

The V call is TRBV18, the J call TRBJ2-1, with D maybe TRBD1 (5 bases). The CDR3 consists of 17 residues. Germline CDR1 KGHSH, CDR2 LQKENI. Trimming pared 3 bases from V and 3 bases from J, leaving 18 bases between. Written as DNA, the CDR3 is TGTGCCAGCTCACCGACGGCAGGGATATGGGGCTACAATGAGCAGTTCTTC. Translating gives CASSPTAGIWGYNEQFF.

V and J are TRBV19 and TRBJ1-5, with TRBD1 as a possible D gene (6 bases). V lost 3 bases and J lost 6, with 12 bases in between. Germline values: CDR1 LNHDA, CDR2 SQIVND (reference sequence). This CDR3 region has 14 residues. The CDR3 DNA follows: TGTGCCAGTAGTATCCGGGACAATCTTCAGCCCCAGCATTTT. As protein: CASSIRDNLQPQHF.

In this sample, this clone turned up a few times. The chain employs TRBV7-2 and TRBJ1-6; no clear D gene. Germline assignment: CDR1 SGHTA and CDR2 FQGNSA. V lost 1 base to trimming and J lost 4 bases, with 5 bases between them. CDR3 length: 14 amino acids. CDR3: CASSLDPYNSPLHF. The CDR3 DNA sequence: TGTGCCAGCAGCTTAGACCCGTATAATTCACCCCTCCACTTT.

The CDR3 protein is CASSGLGGGETQYF. In nucleotides, the CDR3 is TGTGCCAGCAGTGGACTGGGGGGGGGTGAGACCCAGTACTTC. The chain uses TRBV25-1 and TRBJ2-5; 7 bases match TRBD2. The CDR3 runs to 14 residues. Looked up from germline, CDR1 is MGHDK and CDR2 is SYGVNS. The V and J ends lost 4 bases and 5 bases, in that order; junction bases with no gene match: 7.

The rearrangement uses TRBV9 and TRBJ2-5; 8 nucleotides match TRBD2. The V gene's germline CDR1 is SGDLS and CDR2 YYNGEE. CDR3 length: 14 residues. Trimming cost V 4 bases and J 1 base; bases outside gene matches: 3. Written as DNA, the CDR3 is TGTGCCAGCAGCCCGGGGGGGATCCAAGAGACCCAGTACTTC. This sequence encodes CASSPGGIQETQYF.

The chain is built from TRBV2 and TRBJ2-3; D is uncertain. The germline gives CDR1 SNHLY, CDR2 FYNNEI. The CDR3 consists of 12 residues. Trimming cost V 7 bases and J 8 bases, with 13 bases left between them. The CDR3 DNA is TGTGCCAGCAAGGTCCGGTGGGGTACGCAGTATTTT. Protein product: CASKVRWGTQYF.

The chain is built from TRBV6-1 and TRBJ2-1, with D possibly being TRBD1 or TRBD2 (5 bases each). V gave up 3 bases and J gave up 0 bases, with 21 bases separating them. CDR3 size: 19 residues. Germline V lookup: CDR1 MNHNS, CDR2 SASEGT. CDR3 coding DNA: TGTGCCAGCAGTGAGGGGGTGGGATGGCTGAGACGCTCCTACAATGAGCAGTTCTTC. This codes for CASSEGVGWLRRSYNEQFF.

This clone was seen once. The CDR3 DNA follows: TGTGCCAGCAGCTTACGCAGGGGCTACGAGCAGTACTTC. This sequence encodes CASSLRRGYEQYF. This sequence joins TRBV7-2 and TRBJ2-7; TRBD1 is a possible D gene (6 bases). The CDR3 contains 13 residues. The V gene lost 2 bases and the J gene lost 3 bases, with 8 bases spanning the gap. The germline gives CDR1 SGHTA, CDR2 FQGNSA.